This T cell receptor beta chain came from a study of early T cells in non-severe SARS-CoV-2 infection. V was clipped by 4 bases and J by 3 bases; unmatched bases: 7. Germline V gives CDR1 SGHVS, CDR2 FQNEAQ. The CDR3 has 16 residues. TCRdb independently ran MiXCR on the 5' RACE reads; one entry per CDR3 protein. Of fewer than 35,000 distinct CDR3 sequences in the sample, approximately 5.1% were seen once. A few counts support this clonotype. The sequence came from an adult who was a healthcare worker with PCR-confirmed SARS-CoV-2 infection or an uninfected control (not recorded which). The V call is TRBV7-8, the J call TRBJ2-7, with 12 bases matching TRBD2. Sequenced sample: whole blood. CDR3 sequence (DNA): TGTGCCAGCAGCTCTCAGACTAGCGGGAGCATCTACGAGCAGTACTTC. This encodes CASSSQTSGSIYEQYF.